Following are 25 T cell receptor beta chains from one sample sequenced in a study of post-analysis software for immune sequencing data. Notes on the study in general: Comparison of patients with controls showed 5 or 6 TRBV segments more frequent in patients, TRBV5-6, TRBV5-1 and TRBV20-1 among them.

For these receptors, no antigen is known. The authors incorporated unique molecular identifiers into the TCR beta cDNA libraries. Each CDR3 protein is one row after TCRdb ran MiXCR on the PCR reads. The sample records hundreds of thousands of distinct CDR3 sequences, roughly three fifths being singletons. The sequenced sample was blood. These receptor sequences come from a girl aged 2 to 9 with multiple sclerosis.

The chain's CDR3 is CASSSRDSTDTQYF. CDR3 DNA sequence: TGTGCCAGCAGCTCCAGGGATAGCACAGATACGCAGTATTTT. V gene TRBV7-9 combines with J gene TRBJ2-3; D might be TRBD1 (5 bases). Germline CDR1 and CDR2: SEHNR and FQNEAQ (reference sequence). Trimming removed 4 bases at V and 0 bases at J, with 8 bases between. The CDR3 spans 14 residues.

The chain joins TRBV5-1 to TRBJ2-5, with D possibly being TRBD1 (6 bases). Between the trimmed V and J ends, which lost 2 bases and 2 bases, there was a span of 13 bases. Germline V gives CDR1 SGHRS, CDR2 YFSETQ. The length of the CDR3 is 15 residues. CDR3 in amino acids: CASSFPGDRQETQYF. CDR3 DNA sequence: TGCGCCAGCAGCTTCCCAGGGGATCGACAAGAGACCCAGTACTTC.

The chain combines TRBV6-6 with TRBJ2-5; possibly TRBD1 for D (5 bases). From germline, CDR1 is MNHNY and CDR2 SVGAGI (reference sequence). Between the trimmed V and J ends, which lost 0 bases and 5 bases, there was a span of 16 bases. The CDR3 contains 16 residues. The CDR3 nucleotides read TGTGCCAGCAGTTACTCCGAACAGGCCGGTCGGGAGACCCAGTACTTC. It is translated as CASSYSEQAGRETQYF.

The chain has TRBV29-1 and TRBJ2-3; D possibly corresponds to TRBD2 (6 bases). Germline V gene sequence: CDR1 SQVTM, CDR2 ANQGSEA. CDR3 length: 13 residues. V was trimmed by 0 bases and J by 5 bases, leaving 9 bases between them. CDR3 nucleotide sequence: TGCAGCGTTGAAGACCGGACTATAGATACGCAGTATTTT. It yields the protein CSVEDRTIDTQYF.

This chain joins TRBV7-2 and TRBJ2-3, with TRBD1 identical over 9 bases. Germline V gives CDR1 SGHTA, CDR2 FQGNSA. The CDR3 consists of 15 residues. The ends lost 3 bases at V and 3 bases at J; junction bases unmatched: 4. The CDR3 DNA is TGTGCCAGCAGCTTTCGACAGGGGGGAACAGATACGCAGTATTTT. Its protein is CASSFRQGGTDTQYF.

The chain is built from TRBV7-8 and TRBJ2-1, with D perhaps TRBD2 (6 bases). The CDR3 runs 18 residues. Germline V lookup: CDR1 SGHVS, CDR2 FQNEAQ. V lost 0 bases, J lost 0 bases, and 15 bases lay in between. The CDR3 bases are TGTGCCAGCAGCTTAGCGCGAACTAGCCTCAACTCCTACAATGAGCAGTTCTTC. Protein: CASSLARTSLNSYNEQFF.

The genes are TRBV20-1 and TRBJ2-7; weak D call: TRBD1 (6 bases). The CDR3 loop spans 13 amino acids. From germline, CDR1 is DFQATT and CDR2 SNEGSKA (reference sequence). V lost 4 bases and J 2 bases, leaving 12 bases between the germline ends. CDR3 coding DNA: TGCAGTGCTACTGACAGGAACCCCTACGAGCAGTACTTC. Translating it yields CSATDRNPYEQYF.

The V gene is TRBV6-5, the J gene TRBJ1-1; a possible D gene is TRBD1 (5 bases). Trimming removed 6 bases from V and 2 bases from J, with 13 bases in between. This CDR3 spans 14 amino acids. CDR1 is MNHEY and CDR2 is SVGAGI in the germline V gene. The CDR3: CASRRTHTNTEAFF. The CDR3 DNA reads TGTGCCAGCAGGCGGACACACACTAACACTGAAGCTTTCTTT.

This clonotype came up a few times. V usage is TRBV7-2 and J usage is TRBJ1-4, with TRBD1 as a possible D gene (6 bases). V dropped 5 bases and J dropped 10 bases, with 14 bases sitting between them. The CDR3 has 13 residues. The germline CDR1 and CDR2 sequences are SGHTA and FQGNSA. Here the CDR3 DNA reads TGTGCCAGCAGCCCCAAGGGGGAGGGAAAACTGTTTTTT. Its protein is CASSPKGEGKLFF.

This clonotype was detected a few times. The V and J genes are TRBV28 and TRBJ1-1; the D is unclear. Germline-derived CDR1 and CDR2 are MDHEN and SYDVKM. The CDR3 contains 15 residues. Trimming stripped 5 bases from V and 4 bases from J, with 17 bases between. For the CDR3, the DNA is TGTGCCAGCAGTCCTTCCTTAGACGGCTCCACTGAAGCTTTCTTT. It codes for CASSPSLDGSTEAFF.

This clonotype was detected once. V and J are TRBV25-1 and TRBJ1-2; weak D call: TRBD1 (5 bases). CDR3 length: 13 amino acids. Germline V gene data show CDR1 as MGHDK and CDR2 as SYGVNS. Trimming shortened V by 2 bases and J by 6 bases, and 10 bases separated the two germline ends. The CDR3 sequence: CASSEGHSDGYTF. As DNA, the CDR3 is TGTGCCAGCAGTGAAGGACACAGCGATGGCTACACCTTC.

The rearrangement uses TRBV7-2 and TRBJ1-2, with D unclear. The V and J ends lost 1 base and 8 bases respectively, with 8 bases between them. The CDR3 has 12 residues. In germline, CDR1 is SGHTA, CDR2 FQGNSA. CDR3 DNA sequence: TGTGCCAGCAGCTTAGGGGCTTTCGGCTACACCTTC. Its translation is CASSLGAFGYTF.

The chain couples TRBV2 to TRBJ1-5, with 9 bases matching TRBD1. This CDR3 has 13 amino acids. V was clipped by 6 bases and J by 6 bases; unmatched bases: 3. Germline CDR1 is SNHLY and CDR2 is FYNNEI. CDR3: CASRGTGSQPQHF. The CDR3 DNA follows: TGTGCCAGCAGAGGGACAGGGTCTCAGCCCCAGCATTTT.

The chain combines TRBV29-1 with TRBJ2-1; D not resolved. Germline V gene sequence: CDR1 SQVTM, CDR2 ANQGSEA. This CDR3 has 15 amino acids. V dropped 4 bases and J dropped 0 bases, with 13 bases sitting between them. The CDR3 sequence is CSVGRFQSSYNEQFF. CDR3 DNA sequence: TGCAGCGTTGGTAGGTTTCAAAGCTCCTACAATGAGCAGTTCTTC.

This clonotype was found a few times. This chain uses TRBV29-1 with TRBJ2-3, with no clear D. V was trimmed by 7 bases and J by 4 bases, leaving 9 bases between them. CDR3 length: 11 amino acids. CDR1 is SQVTM, CDR2 ANQGSEA, per germline. CDR3 in DNA: TGCAGCGCGGCCAAGGCAGATACGCAGTATTTT. Translation: CSAAKADTQYF.

The chain combines TRBV7-8 with TRBJ2-3, with 11 bases matching TRBD2. The CDR3 covers 17 residues. Germline values: CDR1 SGHVS, CDR2 FQNEAQ. V was pared by 4 bases and J by 0 bases, with 6 bases of the junction left unmatched. The CDR3 nucleotides are TGTGCCAGCAGCTGGCTAGGGACTAGCGGAAGCACAGATACGCAGTATTTT. This sequence encodes CASSWLGTSGSTDTQYF.

The chain uses TRBV28 and TRBJ2-5; either TRBD1 or TRBD2 may supply D (7 bases each). The germline V and J ends were trimmed by 6 bases and 4 bases, with 15 bases remaining between them. The length of the CDR3 is 14 residues. CDR1 and CDR2 from the germline V gene are MDHEN and SYDVKM. CDR3 loop: CASSQGGLGETQYF. The CDR3 DNA is TGTGCCAGCAGCCAGGGGGGGCTCGGAGAGACCCAGTACTTC. The whole variable domain, filled in from reference TRBV28 and TRBJ2-5, reads DVKVTQSSRYLVKRTGEKVFLECVQDMDHENMFWYRQDPGLGLRLIYFSYDVKMKEKGDIPEGYSVSREKKERFSLILESASTNQTSMYLCASSQGGLGETQYFGPGTRLLVL.

The chain uses TRBV29-1 and TRBJ1-1; 8 bases line up with TRBD1. The CDR3 has 14 amino acids. V lost 5 bases to trimming and J lost 3 bases; unmatched junction nucleotides: 8. CDR1 and CDR2 from the germline V gene are SQVTM and ANQGSEA. CDR3 in DNA: TGCAGCGTTACAGGGGGTTCCTGGGACACTGAAGCTTTCTTT. This translates into CSVTGGSWDTEAFF.

CDR3 sequence: CSASSVVGQETQYF. For the CDR3, the DNA is TGCAGTGCTAGTTCAGTGGTTGGTCAAGAGACCCAGTACTTC. This chain uses TRBV20-1 with TRBJ2-5; D gene uncertain. Between the trimmed V and J ends, which lost 3 bases and 2 bases, there was a span of 13 bases. This CDR3 contains 14 residues. Germline CDR1 reads DFQATT; CDR2 reads SNEGSKA (reference sequence).

A few counts support this clonotype. This chain links TRBV29-1 with TRBJ1-1, with D maybe TRBD1 (6 bases). Germline loops: CDR1 SQVTM, CDR2 ANQGSEA. The CDR3 has 14 residues. Trimming removed 4 bases from V and 2 bases from J, with 14 bases in between. This chain's CDR3 is CSVVRQATNTEAFF. The CDR3 DNA reads as TGCAGCGTTGTCAGACAGGCAACAAACACTGAAGCTTTCTTT.

There are a few counts of this clonotype. The CDR3 DNA is TGCAGTGCTAGACGGGATCGAGACGAGCAGTACTTC. This encodes CSARRDRDEQYF. The V call is TRBV20-1, the J call TRBJ2-5; the D gene is possibly TRBD2 (5 bases). Gene TRBJ2-7 matches the end of the DNA better, so the J call may be wrong. This CDR3 has 12 amino acids. The V gene's germline CDR1 is DFQATT and CDR2 SNEGSKA (reference sequence).

The chain has TRBV13 and TRBJ1-2; D call uncertain. The CDR3 is 13 residues long. Germline V CDR1 and CDR2: PRHDT, FYEKMQ (reference sequence). V lost 7 bases to trimming and J lost 8 bases, with 17 bases between them. As DNA, the CDR3 is TGTGCCAGCAACTACCCGAAGCCGACGGGCTACACCTTC. Translating gives CASNYPKPTGYTF.

The gene calls are TRBV20-1 and TRBJ2-1, with 9 bases that match TRBD1. Germline V gene lookup returns CDR1 DFQATT and CDR2 SNEGSKA (reference sequence). Trimming at V came to 1 base and at J to 8 bases, leaving 12 bases not matched to a gene. This CDR3 comprises 16 residues. CDR3 residues: CSARGYGTGRYDEQFF. CDR3 coding DNA: TGCAGTGCTAGAGGGTATGGGACAGGGCGTTACGATGAGCAGTTCTTC.

This clonotype occurred a few times. The chain employs TRBV20-1 and TRBJ2-1, with 13 bases lining up with TRBD2. J lost 0 bases, V lost 5 bases, and 4 bases had no gene match. The CDR3 runs to 16 residues. CDR1 and CDR2 from the germline V gene are DFQATT and SNEGSKA (reference sequence). This CDR3 is CSAATSGGASYNEQFF. The CDR3 DNA follows: TGCAGTGCTGCTACTAGCGGGGGGGCCTCCTACAATGAGCAGTTCTTC.

The chain carries TRBV29-1 and TRBJ2-5; possible D gene TRBD2, 5 bases. There are 13 residues in the CDR3. Deletions cut 3 bases from V and 5 bases from J, with 13 bases between. From germline, CDR1 is SQVTM and CDR2 ANQGSEA. The CDR3 bases are TGCAGCGTTGACGATTCGGGGTTGGAGACCCAGTACTTC. Protein product: CSVDDSGLETQYF.